These 5 T cell receptor beta chains were all obtained from the same sample, sequenced in a study of cytomegalovirus exposure and HLA in healthy donors (dated by TCRdb to 2017 to 2019). Libraries were built with the immunoSEQ multiplex PCR assay. For the multiplex PCR, a mixture combining 60 forward primers for TCR Vbeta segments and 13 reverse primers for TCR Jbeta segments was used. This is the immuneACCESS table as TCRdb keeps it, with only in-frame sequences that have V and J called. A part of the clones is gone; compared with another copy, unresolved V genes explain less than half, and the rest is unexplained. For this sample the table gives 100,000 or so clones, of which less than 80% were detected only once. The ten largest clones represent 3.8% of the sample. The sample consisted of PBMCs. The source of these receptors is a man younger than 45 in good health and CMV-seropositive.

This clone has more than one count but fewer than ten. The V and J genes are TRBV6-5 and TRBJ1-5, with 9 bases lining up with TRBD1. This CDR3 spans 15 amino acids. Germline-derived CDR1 and CDR2 are MNHEY and SVGAGI. J lost 9 bases, V lost 6 bases, and 12 bases had no gene match. This chain's CDR3 is CASRGDRVTWVPQHF. The CDR3 DNA sequence: TGTGCCAGCAGGGGGGACAGGGTCACATGGGTGCCCCAGCATTTT.

J is TRBJ2-2 and V is TRBV29-1; D gene unclear. CDR1 is SQVTM and CDR2 is ANQGSEA in the germline V gene. The V end was cut by 4 bases, the J end by 7 bases, with 10 bases between. This CDR3 region has 12 residues. In DNA, the CDR3 is TGCAGCGTTGGCCCCGCCGGCGGGGAGCTGTTTTTT. This sequence encodes CSVGPAGGELFF.

This rearrangement joins TRBV11-2 to TRBJ2-3; TRBD1 might be the D (8 bases). CDR3 length equals 14 residues. Germline V gives CDR1 SGHAT, CDR2 FQNNGV. V lost 7 bases to trimming and J lost 4 bases, with 15 bases between them. CDR3 sequence reads: CASTRQGRADTQYF. In DNA, the CDR3 is TGTGCCAGCACCCGACAGGGGAGGGCAGATACGCAGTATTTT. Using reference TRBV11-2 and TRBJ2-3 for the parts outside the CDR3, the full variable domain is EAGVAQSPRYKIIEKRQSVAFWCNPISGHATLYWYQQILGQGPKLLIQFQNNGVVDDSQLPKDRFSAERLKGVDSTLKIQPAKLEDSAVYLCASTRQGRADTQYFGPGTRLTVL.

The V gene is TRBV19, the J gene TRBJ2-1; 8 bases line up with TRBD1. Trimming took 6 bases from V and 10 from J; bases not matched to a gene: 14. Germline V gene lookup returns CDR1 LNHDA and CDR2 SQIVND (reference sequence). This CDR3 is 15 amino acids long. CDR3 nucleotide sequence: TGTGCCAGTAGCACATACAGGGGGGCCAACACAGAGCAGTTCTTC. Its protein is CASSTYRGANTEQFF.

The rearrangement uses TRBV7-9 and TRBJ2-5; 9 positions match TRBD2. Germline-derived CDR1 and CDR2 are SEHNR and FQNEAQ (reference sequence). This CDR3 contains 15 residues. J gave up 3 bases and V 6 bases, and 8 bases lay outside the gene matches. CDR3 residues: CASRGLAGNEETQYF. The CDR3, as DNA: TGTGCCAGCAGGGGGCTAGCGGGGAACGAAGAGACCCAGTACTTC.